This T cell receptor (beta chain) was sequenced for a study of control samples from healthy donors and cancer patients. Method: immunoSEQ multiplex PCR; TCRdb's copy keeps in-frame clones and lacks some. The sample includes around 110,000 clones, 80% to 90% of them seen just once. The source is a woman aged 45-65 years with colorectal cancer. The specimen was PBMCs.

The CDR3: CASTERAEQFF. In DNA form, the CDR3 reads TGTGCCAGCACCGAACGGGCTGAGCAGTTCTTC. The rearrangement uses TRBV2 and TRBJ2-1; D remains unclear. The ends were cut back, 7 bases at V and 9 bases at J, with 10 bases in the middle. CDR1 and CDR2 from the germline V gene are SNHLY and FYNNEI. The CDR3 sequence is 11 residues long.